A selection of T cell receptor beta chains follows, all from one sample in a study of blood T cells in healthy people across ages. TCRdb recomputed calls from the 5' RACE reads with MiXCR, one row per CDR3 protein. This sample has 650,000 to 900,000 distinct CDR3 sequences; about 62% occur once, and the top ten carry roughly 25%. The sample comprised blood. Every receptor here comes from a young man in good health. Both conserved end residues are part of each CDR3. The D gene is left open where the match is weak.

V gene: TRBV29-1
D gene: -
J gene: TRBJ1-1
CDR3 DNA: TGCAGCGCGACGGCCGGGGGGAACACTGAAGCTTTCTTT
CDR3 protein: CSATAGGNTEAFF

V gene: TRBV29-1
D gene: TRBD1
J gene: TRBJ1-2
CDR3 DNA: TGCAGCGTTGTACCCTACGGACAGGATTATGGCTACACCTTC
CDR3 protein: CSVVPYGQDYGYTF

V gene: TRBV18
D gene: -
J gene: TRBJ2-1
CDR3 DNA: TGTGCCAGCTCACCCGACTTTAGGGGGTTCTTC
CDR3 protein: CASSPDFRGFF

V gene: TRBV7-3
D gene: -
J gene: TRBJ2-6
CDR3 DNA: TGTGCCAGCAGCTTAAATTCCTCGCCCCCCGTCCTGACTTTC
CDR3 protein: CASSLNSSPPVLTF

V gene: TRBV20-1
D gene: -
J gene: TRBJ2-7
CDR3 DNA: TGCAGTGCCCATAGTATCGGTTCCTACGAGCAGTACTTC
CDR3 protein: CSAHSIGSYEQYF

V gene: TRBV28
D gene: -
J gene: TRBJ1-4
CDR3 DNA: TGTGCCAGCAGTGTGCCCAGAACTAATGAAAAACTGTTTTTT
CDR3 protein: CASSVPRTNEKLFF

V gene: TRBV29-1
D gene: -
J gene: TRBJ2-5
CDR3 DNA: TGCAGCGTTGAAAGGGCCCCCCTGGAGACCCAGTACTTC
CDR3 protein: CSVERAPLETQYF

V gene: TRBV9
D gene: -
J gene: TRBJ2-3
CDR3 DNA: TGTGCCAGCAGCGGAATACTCGACGATCTTTCAGATACGCAGTATTTT
CDR3 protein: CASSGILDDLSDTQYF

V gene: TRBV11-3
D gene: TRBD1
J gene: TRBJ1-1
CDR3 DNA: TGTGCCAGCAGCTCCGCTCAGGGGGGGGACACTGAAGCTTTCTTT
CDR3 protein: CASSSAQGGDTEAFF

V gene: TRBV20-1
D gene: -
J gene: TRBJ1-6
CDR3 DNA: TGCAGTGCTAGGGGACAACTCTATAACTCACCCCTCCACTTT
CDR3 protein: CSARGQLYNSPLHF

V gene: TRBV7-9
D gene: -
J gene: TRBJ2-3
CDR3 DNA: TGTGCCAGCAGCTACTGGGTCGGCGCAGATACGCAGTATTTT
CDR3 protein: CASSYWVGADTQYF

V gene: TRBV7-9
D gene: -
J gene: TRBJ2-7
CDR3 DNA: TGTGCCAGCAACCCACGACAGGCTCGAGAGCAGTACTTC
CDR3 protein: CASNPRQAREQYF